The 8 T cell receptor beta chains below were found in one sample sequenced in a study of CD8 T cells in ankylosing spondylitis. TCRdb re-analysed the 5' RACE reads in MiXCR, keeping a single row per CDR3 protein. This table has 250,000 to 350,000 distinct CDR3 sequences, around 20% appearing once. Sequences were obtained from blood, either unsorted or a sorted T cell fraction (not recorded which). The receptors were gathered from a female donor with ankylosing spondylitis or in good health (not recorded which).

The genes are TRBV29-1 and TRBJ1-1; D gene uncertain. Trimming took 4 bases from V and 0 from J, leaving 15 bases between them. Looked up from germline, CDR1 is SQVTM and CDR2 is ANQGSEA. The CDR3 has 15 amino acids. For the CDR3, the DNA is TGCAGCGTTGGGCCGAGAGGGAGTATGAACACTGAAGCTTTCTTT. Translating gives CSVGPRGSMNTEAFF.

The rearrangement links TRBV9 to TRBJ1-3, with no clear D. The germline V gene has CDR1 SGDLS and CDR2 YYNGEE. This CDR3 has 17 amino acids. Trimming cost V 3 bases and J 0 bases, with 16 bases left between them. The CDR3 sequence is CASSARGFSSSGNTIYF. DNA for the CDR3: TGTGCCAGCAGCGCACGAGGGTTCTCCAGCTCTGGAAACACCATATATTTT.

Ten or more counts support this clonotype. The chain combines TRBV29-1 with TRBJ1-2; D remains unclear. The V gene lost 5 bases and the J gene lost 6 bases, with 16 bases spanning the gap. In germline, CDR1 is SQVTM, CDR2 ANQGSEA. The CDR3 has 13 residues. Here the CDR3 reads CSVNNGWPDGYTF. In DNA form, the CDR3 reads TGCAGCGTTAACAACGGCTGGCCTGATGGCTACACCTTC.

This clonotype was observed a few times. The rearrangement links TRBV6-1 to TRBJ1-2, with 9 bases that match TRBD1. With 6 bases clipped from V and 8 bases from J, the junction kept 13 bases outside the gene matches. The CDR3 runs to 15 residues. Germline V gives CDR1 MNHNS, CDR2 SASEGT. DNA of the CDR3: TGTGCCAGCAGAGGAGCCGGGACAGGGCCTGGCGGCTACACCTTC. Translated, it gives CASRGAGTGPGGYTF.

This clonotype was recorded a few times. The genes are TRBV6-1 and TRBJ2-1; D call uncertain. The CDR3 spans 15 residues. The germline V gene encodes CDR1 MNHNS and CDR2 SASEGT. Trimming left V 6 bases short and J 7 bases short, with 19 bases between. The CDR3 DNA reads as TGTGCCAGCAGGACACCCGGACGATCGAGGAATGAGCAGTTCTTC. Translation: CASRTPGRSRNEQFF.

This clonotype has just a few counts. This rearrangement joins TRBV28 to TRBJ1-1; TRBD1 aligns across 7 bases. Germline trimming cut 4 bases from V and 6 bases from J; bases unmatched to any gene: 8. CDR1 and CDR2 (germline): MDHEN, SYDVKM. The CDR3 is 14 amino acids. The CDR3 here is CASSYRGGRAEAFF. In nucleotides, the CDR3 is TGTGCCAGCAGTTACAGAGGGGGCAGGGCTGAAGCTTTCTTT.

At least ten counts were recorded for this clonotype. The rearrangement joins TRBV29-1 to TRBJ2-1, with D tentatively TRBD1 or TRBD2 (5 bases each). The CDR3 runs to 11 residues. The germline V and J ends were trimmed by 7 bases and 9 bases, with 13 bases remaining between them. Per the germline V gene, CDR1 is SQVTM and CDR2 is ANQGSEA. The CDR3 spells CSGGTEGEQFF. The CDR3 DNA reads TGCAGCGGGGGGACCGAGGGTGAGCAGTTCTTC.

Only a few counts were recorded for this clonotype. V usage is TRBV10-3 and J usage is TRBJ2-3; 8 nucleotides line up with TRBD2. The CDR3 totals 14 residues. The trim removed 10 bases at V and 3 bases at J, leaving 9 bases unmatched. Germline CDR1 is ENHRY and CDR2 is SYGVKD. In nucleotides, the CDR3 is TGTGCCACGGCTACGGGAGGGGGAACAGATACGCAGTATTTT. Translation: CATATGGGTDTQYF.